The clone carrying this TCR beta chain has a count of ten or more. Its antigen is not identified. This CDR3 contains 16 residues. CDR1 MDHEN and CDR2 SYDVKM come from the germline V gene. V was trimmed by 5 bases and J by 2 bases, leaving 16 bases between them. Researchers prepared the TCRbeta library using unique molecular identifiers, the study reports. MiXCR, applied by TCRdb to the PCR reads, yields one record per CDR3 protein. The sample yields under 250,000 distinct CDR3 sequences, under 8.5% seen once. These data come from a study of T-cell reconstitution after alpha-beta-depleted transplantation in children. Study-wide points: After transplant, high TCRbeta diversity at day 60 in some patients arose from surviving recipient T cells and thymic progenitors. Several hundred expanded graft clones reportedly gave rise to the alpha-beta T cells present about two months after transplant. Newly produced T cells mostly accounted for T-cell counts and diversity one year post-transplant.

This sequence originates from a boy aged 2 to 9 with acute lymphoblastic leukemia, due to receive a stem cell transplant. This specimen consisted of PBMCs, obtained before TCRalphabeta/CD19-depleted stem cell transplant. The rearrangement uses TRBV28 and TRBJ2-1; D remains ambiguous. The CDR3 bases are TGTGCCAGCAGTCCGCGGATAACCATAGCCTACAATGAGCAGTTCTTC. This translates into CASSPRITIAYNEQFF.